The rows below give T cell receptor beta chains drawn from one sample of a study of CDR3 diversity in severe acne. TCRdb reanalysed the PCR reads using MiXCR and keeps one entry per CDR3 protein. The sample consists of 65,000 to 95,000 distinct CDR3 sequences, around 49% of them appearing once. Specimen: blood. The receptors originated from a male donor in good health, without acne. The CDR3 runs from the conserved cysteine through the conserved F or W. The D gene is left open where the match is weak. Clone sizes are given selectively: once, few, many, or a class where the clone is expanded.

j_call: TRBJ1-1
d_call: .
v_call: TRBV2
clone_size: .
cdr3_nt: TGTGCCAGCAGGGGTGAAAAACCTGAAGCTTTCTTT
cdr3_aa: CASRGEKPEAFF

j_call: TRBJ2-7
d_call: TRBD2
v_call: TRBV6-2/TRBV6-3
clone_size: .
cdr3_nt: TGTGCCAGCAGTATTAGCGGGAGGGCCTACGAGCAGTACTTC
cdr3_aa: CASSISGRAYEQYF

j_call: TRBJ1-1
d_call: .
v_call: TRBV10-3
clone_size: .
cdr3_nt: TGTGCCATCAGTGATAGGATGAACACTGAAGCTTTCTTT
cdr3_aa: CAISDRMNTEAFF

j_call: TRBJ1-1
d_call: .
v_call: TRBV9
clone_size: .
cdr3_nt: TGTGCCAGCAGCGTGGGGGTTGGCACTGAAGCTTTCTTT
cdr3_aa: CASSVGVGTEAFF

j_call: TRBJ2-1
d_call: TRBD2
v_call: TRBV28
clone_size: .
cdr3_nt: TGTGCCAGCAGCTATAGCGGGGGAGGGTACAATGAGCAGTTCTTC
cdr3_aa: CASSYSGGGYNEQFF

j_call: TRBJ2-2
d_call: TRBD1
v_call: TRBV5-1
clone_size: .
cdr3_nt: TGCGCCAGCAGCTGGGGACAGCAGAACACCGGGGAGCTGTTTTTT
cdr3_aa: CASSWGQQNTGELFF

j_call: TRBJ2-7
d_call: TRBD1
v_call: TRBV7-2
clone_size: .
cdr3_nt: TGTGCCAGCAGCTTAGCGGACAGGGTTTACGAGCAGTACTTC
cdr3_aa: CASSLADRVYEQYF

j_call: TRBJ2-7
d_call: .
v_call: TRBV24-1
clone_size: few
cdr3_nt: TGTGCCACCAGTGATTCCGGGGACTCCTACGAGCAGTACTTC
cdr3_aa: CATSDSGDSYEQYF

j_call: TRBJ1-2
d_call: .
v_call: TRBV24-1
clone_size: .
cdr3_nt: TGTGCCACCAGTGATGCACAGGGATTCTATGGCTGCACCTTC
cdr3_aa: CATSDAQGFYGCTF

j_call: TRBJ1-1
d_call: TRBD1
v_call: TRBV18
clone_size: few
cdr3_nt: TGTGCCAGCTCCCCCGACAGGGGCACTGAAGCTTTCTTT
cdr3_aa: CASSPDRGTEAFF

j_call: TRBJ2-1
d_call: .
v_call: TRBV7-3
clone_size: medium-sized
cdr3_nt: TGTGCCAGCAGCCCACCCAGTATAGACGAGCAGTTCTTC
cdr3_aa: CASSPPSIDEQFF

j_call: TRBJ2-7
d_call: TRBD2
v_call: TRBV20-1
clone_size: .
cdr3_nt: TGCAGTGCGGCGGGGGACCGAAGCTCCTACGAGCAGTACTTC
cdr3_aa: CSAAGDRSSYEQYF

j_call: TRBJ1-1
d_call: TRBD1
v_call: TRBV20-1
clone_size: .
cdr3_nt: TGCAGTGCTAGAGCCGCGGGACAGGGCACTGAAGCTTTCTTT
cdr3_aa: CSARAAGQGTEAFF

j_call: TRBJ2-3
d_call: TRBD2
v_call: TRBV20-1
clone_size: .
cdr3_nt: TGCAGTGCTGGGAAGCGGGAAAGGGGCACAGATACGCAGTATTTT
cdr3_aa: CSAGKRERGTDTQYF

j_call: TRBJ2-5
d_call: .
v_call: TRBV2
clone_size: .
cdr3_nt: TGTGCCAGCAGTGAACAGACCCAGTACTTC
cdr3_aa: CASSEQTQYF

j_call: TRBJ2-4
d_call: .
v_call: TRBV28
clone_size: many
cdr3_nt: TGTGCCAGCAGTCCGGACGGACCGGGACATGACAAAAACATTCAGTACTTC
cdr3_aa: CASSPDGPGHDKNIQYF

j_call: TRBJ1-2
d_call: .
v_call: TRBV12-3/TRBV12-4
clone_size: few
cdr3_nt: TGTGCCAGCAGTTCAGGGATCTATGGCTACACCTTC
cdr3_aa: CASSSGIYGYTF

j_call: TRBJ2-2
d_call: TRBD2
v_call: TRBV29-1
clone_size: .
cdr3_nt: TGCAGCGCTGAGGGTCGCGGGAGGGGGAACACCGGGGAGCTGTTTTTT
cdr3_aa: CSAEGRGRGNTGELFF